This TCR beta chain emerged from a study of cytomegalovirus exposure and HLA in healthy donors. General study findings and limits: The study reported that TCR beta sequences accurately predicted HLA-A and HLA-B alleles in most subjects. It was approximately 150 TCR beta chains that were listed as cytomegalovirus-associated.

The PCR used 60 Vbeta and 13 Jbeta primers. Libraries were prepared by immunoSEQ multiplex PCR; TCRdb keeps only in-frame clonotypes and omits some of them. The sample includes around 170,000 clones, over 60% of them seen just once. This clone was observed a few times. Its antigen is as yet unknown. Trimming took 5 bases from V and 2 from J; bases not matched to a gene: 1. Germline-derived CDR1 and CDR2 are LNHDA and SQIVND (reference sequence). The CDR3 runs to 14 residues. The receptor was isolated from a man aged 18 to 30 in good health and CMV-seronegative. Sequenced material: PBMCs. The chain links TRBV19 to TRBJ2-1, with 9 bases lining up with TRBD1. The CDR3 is CASSRDRAYNEQFF. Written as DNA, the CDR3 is TGTGCCAGTAGTCGGGACAGGGCCTACAATGAGCAGTTCTTC. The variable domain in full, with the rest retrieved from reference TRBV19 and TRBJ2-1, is DGGITQSPKYLFRKEGQNVTLSCEQNLNHDAMYWYRQDPGQGLRLIYYSQIVNDFQKGDIAEGYSVSREKKESFPLTVTSAQKNPTAFYLCASSRDRAYNEQFFGPGTRLTVL.